This T cell receptor beta chain was profiled in a study of control samples from healthy donors and cancer patients (dated by TCRdb to 2019 to 2021). Relative to germline, V is missing 4 bases and J is missing 0 bases, with 6 bases of the junction outside any gene match. Looking up the germline V gene yields CDR1 SGHRS and CDR2 YFSETQ. The CDR3 holds 15 amino acids from the cysteine to the phenylalanine. CDR3 DNA is the only sequence kept; it has 45 bases, read in frame from the first base. A remark on this clone: Its antigen specificity is not known. No base qualities exist here, and no much larger clone lies one base off it.

Libraries were prepared through the immunoSEQ multiplex PCR assay. TCRdb's version of the immuneACCESS table is confined to in-frame rearrangements and falls short of the full clone set. An unresolved V gene accounts for under half of the shortfall where checked; the remainder is of unknown origin. In this sample the table shows about 92,000 clones, roughly four fifths of which occur a single time. The ten most abundant clones make up over 7.5% of the sample. This clonotype originated in a woman in her sixties in good health. The sample taken for sequencing was blood. This chain is built from TRBV5-1 and TRBJ1-1; TRBD1 lines up with 7 middle nucleotides. The DNA sequence is given as TGCGCCAGCAGCCCTCGACAGGGTTTGAACACTGAAGCTTTCTTT. This gives the protein CASSPRQGLNTEAFF.